These T cell receptor beta chains were read from a single sample in a study of human T cells and chemical hapten exposure. TCRdb re-analysed the 5' RACE reads in MiXCR, keeping a single row per CDR3 protein. The sample holds tens of thousands of distinct CDR3 sequences, 6.5% to 8.5% seen once. Receptors originate from a male donor in good health. Both conserved end residues are trimmed from each CDR3. The order of the fields is CDR3 length, V gene, J gene, D gene, CDR3 protein. The D gene is left open where the match is weak.

cdr3_length: 11; v_call: TRBV27; j_call: TRBJ1-5; d_call: -; cdr3_aa: ASTDRRGQPQH
cdr3_length: 14; v_call: TRBV6-5; j_call: TRBJ1-2; d_call: -; cdr3_aa: ASSQATAPLDYGYT
cdr3_length: 12; v_call: TRBV6-1; j_call: TRBJ2-1; d_call: -; cdr3_aa: ASDLGGEPNEQF
cdr3_length: 12; v_call: TRBV10-3; j_call: TRBJ1-1; d_call: TRBD1; cdr3_aa: AISQGGLNTEAF
cdr3_length: 12; v_call: TRBV6-2/TRBV6-3; j_call: TRBJ1-1; d_call: -; cdr3_aa: ASSKSGFYTEAF
cdr3_length: 13; v_call: TRBV5-4; j_call: TRBJ2-3; d_call: -; cdr3_aa: ASSLALTRTDTQY
cdr3_length: 12; v_call: TRBV7-2; j_call: TRBJ2-1; d_call: -; cdr3_aa: ASSPPPVNNEQF
cdr3_length: 13; v_call: TRBV5-1; j_call: TRBJ2-1; d_call: TRBD2; cdr3_aa: ASSPRLAPSNEQF
cdr3_length: 13; v_call: TRBV12-3/TRBV12-4; j_call: TRBJ1-5; d_call: TRBD1; cdr3_aa: ASSPLEGGGQPQH
cdr3_length: 16; v_call: TRBV6-2/TRBV6-3; j_call: TRBJ2-1; d_call: TRBD1; cdr3_aa: ASSTIPPGTGQNNEQF
cdr3_length: 13; v_call: TRBV12-3/TRBV12-4; j_call: TRBJ2-2; d_call: TRBD1; cdr3_aa: ASSFVTGDTGELF
cdr3_length: 14; v_call: TRBV20-1; j_call: TRBJ2-3; d_call: TRBD2; cdr3_aa: SARLTSGRGTDTQY
cdr3_length: 12; v_call: TRBV2; j_call: TRBJ2-1; d_call: TRBD2; cdr3_aa: ASSYGLAENEQF
cdr3_length: 13; v_call: TRBV5-4; j_call: TRBJ2-1; d_call: -; cdr3_aa: ASSLLERYRDEQF
cdr3_length: 11; v_call: TRBV5-6; j_call: TRBJ2-7; d_call: -; cdr3_aa: ASSLARPDEQY
cdr3_length: 12; v_call: TRBV5-5; j_call: TRBJ2-7; d_call: TRBD1; cdr3_aa: ASSTQGQHYEQY
cdr3_length: 13; v_call: TRBV7-2; j_call: TRBJ2-5; d_call: TRBD2; cdr3_aa: ASSSRLAGGETQY
cdr3_length: 16; v_call: TRBV6-2/TRBV6-3; j_call: TRBJ1-5; d_call: TRBD1; cdr3_aa: ASSYERSGQGGYQPQH
cdr3_length: 12; v_call: TRBV6-2/TRBV6-3; j_call: TRBJ2-3; d_call: -; cdr3_aa: ASSYRSEADTQY
cdr3_length: 13; v_call: TRBV20-1; j_call: TRBJ2-7; d_call: TRBD2; cdr3_aa: SARDLAGDLYEQY
cdr3_length: 13; v_call: TRBV5-1; j_call: TRBJ2-7; d_call: TRBD2; cdr3_aa: ASSVGGGRGYEQY
cdr3_length: 14; v_call: TRBV4-3; j_call: TRBJ2-6; d_call: TRBD2; cdr3_aa: ASSQGGGSGANVLT
cdr3_length: 13; v_call: TRBV7-9; j_call: TRBJ1-1; d_call: TRBD1; cdr3_aa: ASSGVQGGNTEAF
cdr3_length: 13; v_call: TRBV9; j_call: TRBJ1-1; d_call: -; cdr3_aa: ASSVEGGWGAEAF
cdr3_length: 12; v_call: TRBV6-5; j_call: TRBJ1-1; d_call: TRBD1; cdr3_aa: ASSRQDRVDEAF
cdr3_length: 13; v_call: TRBV12-3/TRBV12-4; j_call: TRBJ1-5; d_call: -; cdr3_aa: ASSLAAGSHQPQH
cdr3_length: 14; v_call: TRBV2; j_call: TRBJ1-1; d_call: TRBD1; cdr3_aa: ASSPFGQGLNTEAF
cdr3_length: 10; v_call: TRBV6-1; j_call: TRBJ2-3; d_call: -; cdr3_aa: ASSDVGPPKY
cdr3_length: 12; v_call: TRBV28; j_call: TRBJ1-3; d_call: -; cdr3_aa: ASSPHISGNTIY
cdr3_length: 17; v_call: TRBV12-5; j_call: TRBJ2-7; d_call: TRBD2; cdr3_aa: ASGLGPPYRREEPGEQY
cdr3_length: 11; v_call: TRBV28; j_call: TRBJ1-4; d_call: -; cdr3_aa: ASHGATNEKLF
cdr3_length: 13; v_call: TRBV27; j_call: TRBJ1-4; d_call: -; cdr3_aa: ASSSDGLLNEKLF
cdr3_length: 14; v_call: TRBV27; j_call: TRBJ2-6; d_call: -; cdr3_aa: ASSLSQSSGANVLT
cdr3_length: 14; v_call: TRBV20-1; j_call: TRBJ1-6; d_call: -; cdr3_aa: SASSPTTGYNSPLH
cdr3_length: 12; v_call: TRBV5-1; j_call: TRBJ2-3; d_call: -; cdr3_aa: ASSLETRTDTQY
cdr3_length: 12; v_call: TRBV5-1; j_call: TRBJ2-7; d_call: -; cdr3_aa: ASSSTTDSYEQY
cdr3_length: 13; v_call: TRBV6-5; j_call: TRBJ2-7; d_call: TRBD1; cdr3_aa: ASSYSRQGAYEQY
cdr3_length: 10; v_call: TRBV30; j_call: TRBJ2-1; d_call: -; cdr3_aa: AWSGSYNEQF
cdr3_length: 14; v_call: TRBV12-3/TRBV12-4; j_call: TRBJ2-6; d_call: -; cdr3_aa: ASSFPTGSGANVLT
cdr3_length: 13; v_call: TRBV5-1; j_call: TRBJ2-3; d_call: TRBD1; cdr3_aa: ASSLGQGRADTQY
cdr3_length: 16; v_call: TRBV9; j_call: TRBJ1-2; d_call: TRBD1; cdr3_aa: ASSSNLGQGIHNYGYT
cdr3_length: 13; v_call: TRBV4-2; j_call: TRBJ1-5; d_call: -; cdr3_aa: ASSQEVSSNQPQH
cdr3_length: 12; v_call: TRBV5-1; j_call: TRBJ2-7; d_call: TRBD2; cdr3_aa: ASSTGLAGYEQY
cdr3_length: 10; v_call: TRBV18; j_call: TRBJ1-3; d_call: -; cdr3_aa: ASSTVEDTIY
cdr3_length: 11; v_call: TRBV2; j_call: TRBJ1-2; d_call: -; cdr3_aa: ASSDEAGYGYT